This T cell receptor beta chain was recovered during a study of blood T cell repertoires in COVID-19. Study background: Sites in the United States, Italy and Spain provided acute and convalescent COVID-19 samples. PBMCs, B-cell-depleted T cells, or T cells provided the cDNA or gDNA that made up the material.

In the original analysis: Amplification from reference gene primers served as the basis for estimated nucleated cell counts. Profiled with immunoSEQ multiplex PCR; TCRdb holds only in-frame clones, not every one. V, J and clone size are taken as reported in that table, and D and trimming were inferred from the DNA itself. The sample lists about 250,000 clones, 86% occurring once. After removal of 7 bases from V and 0 bases from J, the junction contained 11 bases not matched to a gene. This CDR3 region has 16 residues. Germline-derived CDR1 and CDR2 are WSHSY and SAAADI. The chain carries TRBV10-2 and TRBJ2-5; TRBD2 matches at 7 bases. The sequencing sample was made of peripheral blood. The receptor was derived from a woman in her fifties or sixties who had recovered from COVID-19. In DNA, the CDR3 is TGCGCCAGCACCAGATGGGCGGGGGAGTACCAAGAGACCCAGTACTTC. As protein: CASTRWAGEYQETQYF.